The sequence of this TCR beta chain was determined in a study of blood T cells in healthy people across ages. Across the whole study: In model experiments, template switching was able to capture about one barcoded beta molecule for every two T cells that were present.

This clonotype was detected a few times. The antigen remains unidentified. The ends were cut back, 7 bases at V and 0 bases at J, with 12 bases in the middle. Germline V gene lookup returns CDR1 MNHEY and CDR2 SVGEGT. The CDR3 totals 14 residues. Study results and caveats: In these data, TCR beta diversity tracked strongly with naive T cell percentage.

The second PCR ran about 7 to 12 cycles with a sample-barcoded 5' primer and J-beta primers. All samples gave at least 2.5 million CDR3-containing paired-end reads. TCRdb analysed the 5' RACE reads with MiXCR anew, one entry per CDR3 protein. The sample lists 1.5 million to 1.8 million distinct CDR3 sequences, around 40% occurring once. The clonotype originates from a woman aged 18-35 years in good health. The specimen sequenced was blood. The genes are TRBV6-2 or TRBV6-3 and TRBJ1-1, with D possibly matching TRBD1 (6 bases). CDR3 coding DNA: TGTGCCAGCAAATCAAAGGGGGTGAACACTGAAGCTTTCTTT. Residues: CASKSKGVNTEAFF.